The 13 T cell receptor beta chains presented below share a single source sample, sequenced in a study of cytomegalovirus exposure and HLA in healthy donors. Primers included in the PCR were 60 Vbeta and 13 Jbeta primers. The repertoire was sequenced with immunoSEQ multiplex PCR; TCRdb's copy has only in-frame clones and lacks some. Of around 130,000 clones detected, more than 60% appear once; the ten largest clones hold less than 9%. Material: PBMCs. The receptors originated from a woman in her forties in good health and CMV-seropositive.

V usage is TRBV10-3 and J usage is TRBJ1-1; 7 bases match TRBD1. Germline V gives CDR1 ENHRY, CDR2 SYGVKD. V trimming: 8 bases; J trimming: 4 bases; junction bases outside the gene matches: 7. The CDR3 is 13 amino acids. CDR3 in amino acids: CAIGVDRATEAFF. The CDR3 DNA is TGTGCCATCGGGGTAGACAGGGCCACTGAAGCTTTCTTT.

The gene calls are TRBV5-6 and TRBJ1-5; 7 bases are shared with TRBD1. The CDR3 spans 14 residues. Trimming cost V 0 bases and J 9 bases; bases outside gene matches: 6. Germline V lookup: CDR1 SGHDT, CDR2 YYEEEE. As DNA, the CDR3 is TGTGCCAGCAGCTTGGGACAGGGTAGTGGGCCCCAGCATTTT. This encodes CASSLGQGSGPQHF. The whole variable domain, filled in from reference TRBV5-6 and TRBJ1-5, reads DAGVTQSPTHLIKTRGQQVTLRCSPKSGHDTVSWYQQALGQGPQFIFQYYEEEERQRGNFPDRFSGHQFPNYSSELNVNALLLGDSALYLCASSLGQGSGPQHFGDGTRLSIL.

The rearrangement uses TRBV6-6 and TRBJ1-1; D remains ambiguous. V was cut by 2 bases and J by 1 base, with 11 bases left in between. The CDR3 loop spans 15 amino acids. Germline V gene sequence: CDR1 MNHNY, CDR2 SVGAGI (reference sequence). CDR3 coding DNA: TGTGCCAGCAGTTACCCGCAGGAGGGGAACACTGAAGCTTTCTTT. This sequence encodes CASSYPQEGNTEAFF.

CDR3 loop: CASSVVAGGPQNIQYF. The CDR3 DNA is TGTGCCAGCAGCGTAGTGGCGGGGGGACCCCAAAACATTCAGTACTTC. The rearrangement uses TRBV9 and TRBJ2-4, with 8 bases matching TRBD2. CDR3 length equals 16 residues. Germline trimming cut 0 bases from V and 5 bases from J; bases unmatched to any gene: 7. Per germline, CDR1 SGDLS and CDR2 YYNGEE.

This chain links TRBV5-1 with TRBJ2-2; 7 positions match TRBD1. The CDR3 is 15 residues long. The V gene end was trimmed by 3 bases and the J gene end by 1 base; junction bases not matched to a gene: 3. Per germline, CDR1 SGHRS and CDR2 YFSETQ. CDR3 sequence (DNA): TGCGCCAGCAGCTCGTACAGGGGGAACACCGGGGAGCTGTTTTTT. Its protein product is CASSSYRGNTGELFF.

V and J are TRBV2 and TRBJ1-3; D gene uncertain. This CDR3 has 13 amino acids. Germline V gene sequence: CDR1 SNHLY, CDR2 FYNNEI. V lost 6 bases and J lost 1, with 7 bases in between. DNA of the CDR3: TGTGCCAGCAGCGGAGCGTCTGGAAACACCATATATTTT. This translates into CASSGASGNTIYF. Combining the CDR3 with reference TRBV2 and TRBJ1-3 gives the whole variable domain EPEVTQTPSHQVTQMGQEVILRCVPISNHLYFYWYRQILGQKVEFLVSFYNNEISEKSEIFDDQFSVERPDGSNFTLKIRSTKLEDSAMYFCASSGASGNTIYFGEGSWLTVV.

The chain employs TRBV7-9 and TRBJ1-4; 7 bases are shared with TRBD1. J gave up 4 bases and V 10 bases, and 3 bases lay outside the gene matches. The CDR3 is made up of 12 amino acids. Germline V CDR1 and CDR2: SEHNR, FQNEAQ (reference sequence). CDR3 region: CAIRQGNEKLFF. DNA for the CDR3: TGTGCCATCCGACAGGGTAATGAAAAACTGTTTTTT.

The rearrangement uses TRBV15 and TRBJ2-1; 7 bases align to TRBD1. Germline CDR1 LNHNV, CDR2 YYDKDF (reference sequence). Trimming cost V 1 base and J 5 bases; bases outside gene matches: 2. The CDR3 totals 14 residues. The CDR3 spells CATSRGGTDNEQFF. The CDR3 DNA sequence: TGTGCCACCAGCAGAGGAGGGACAGACAATGAGCAGTTCTTC. The whole variable domain, remainder taken from reference TRBV15 and TRBJ2-1, is DAMVIQNPRYQVTQFGKPVTLSCSQTLNHNVMYWYQQKSSQAPKLLFHYYDKDFNNEADTPDNFQSRRPNTSFCFLDIRSPGLGDTAMYLCATSRGGTDNEQFFGPGTRLTVL.

This clone is medium-sized in the sample. The chain combines TRBV6-4 with TRBJ2-1; D possibly corresponds to TRBD1 (5 bases). Trimming took off 6 bases at V and 8 bases at J, with 20 bases between the two ends. The CDR3 is 15 amino acids. Germline assignment: CDR1 MRHNA and CDR2 SNTAGT. CDR3 sequence (DNA): TGTGCCAGCAGCCGACAGCAAGGTGACAGTGATGAGCAGTTCTTC. It encodes CASSRQQGDSDEQFF.

As regards this clone: The junction and the germline gene differ at one end; a read error may be behind it. The chain uses TRBV9 and TRBJ1-2; D gene unclear. The CDR3 is 14 amino acids. Germline values: CDR1 SGDLS, CDR2 YYNGEE. The chain's CDR3 is CASSDPTANYGYPF. The CDR3 nucleotides read TGTGCCAGCAGCGACCCGACGGCTAACTATGGCTACCCCTTC.

The gene calls are TRBV7-6 and TRBJ2-3; D may be TRBD2 (7 bases). CDR1 is SGHVS and CDR2 is FNYEAQ in the germline V gene. Trimming removed 5 bases at V and 2 bases at J, with 17 bases between. The length of the CDR3 is 16 residues. In nucleotides, the CDR3 is TGTGCCAGCAGCAGGGGGGGACCGGGAGCCACAGATACGCAGTATTTT. Amino acid sequence: CASSRGGPGATDTQYF.

The V gene is TRBV5-6, the J gene TRBJ2-5; TRBD2 matches at 8 bases. V dropped 2 bases and J dropped 0; count of bases not matched to a gene: 6. Germline CDR1 and CDR2: SGHDT and YYEEEE. The CDR3 contains 16 residues. CDR3 amino acids: CASSFGAGDHQETQYF. The DNA for the CDR3 is TGTGCCAGCAGCTTCGGAGCGGGGGACCACCAAGAGACCCAGTACTTC.

The chain links TRBV5-1 to TRBJ2-5; 9 positions agree with TRBD1. V lost 2 bases to trimming and J lost 5 bases; unmatched junction nucleotides: 7. Per germline, CDR1 SGHRS and CDR2 YFSETQ. CDR3 length: 15 amino acids. This chain's CDR3 is CASSLEGQGAETQYF. The CDR3 DNA follows: TGCGCCAGCAGCTTAGAGGGACAGGGAGCCGAGACCCAGTACTTC.